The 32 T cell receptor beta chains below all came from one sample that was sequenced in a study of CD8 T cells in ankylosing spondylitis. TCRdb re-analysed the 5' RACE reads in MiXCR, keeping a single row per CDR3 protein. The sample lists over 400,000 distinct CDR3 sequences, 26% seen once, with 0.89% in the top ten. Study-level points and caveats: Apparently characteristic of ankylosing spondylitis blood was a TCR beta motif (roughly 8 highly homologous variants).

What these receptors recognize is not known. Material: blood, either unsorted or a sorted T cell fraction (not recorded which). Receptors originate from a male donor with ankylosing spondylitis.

The CDR3 is CASSQDVVLAGGPETQYF. The CDR3 DNA reads TGTGCCAGCAGCCAAGATGTAGTGCTAGCGGGAGGTCCTGAGACCCAGTACTTC. The V and J genes are TRBV3-1 and TRBJ2-5; 11 bases line up with TRBD2. CDR1 is LGHDT, CDR2 YNNKEL, per germline (reference sequence). Trimming cost V 0 bases and J 5 bases; bases outside gene matches: 11. The CDR3 spans 18 residues.

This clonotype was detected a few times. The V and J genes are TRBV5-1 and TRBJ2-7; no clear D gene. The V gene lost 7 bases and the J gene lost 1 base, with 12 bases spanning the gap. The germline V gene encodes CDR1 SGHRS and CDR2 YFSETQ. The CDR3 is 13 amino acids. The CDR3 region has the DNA TGCGCCAGCGGGGTTCCGGGTTCCTACGAGCAGTACTTC. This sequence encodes CASGVPGSYEQYF.

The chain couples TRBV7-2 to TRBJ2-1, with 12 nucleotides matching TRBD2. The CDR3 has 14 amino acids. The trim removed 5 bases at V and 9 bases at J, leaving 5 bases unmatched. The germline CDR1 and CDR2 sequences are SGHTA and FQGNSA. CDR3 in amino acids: CASSRTSGNSEQFF. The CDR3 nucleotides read TGTGCCAGCAGCCGGACTAGCGGGAATAGTGAGCAGTTCTTC.

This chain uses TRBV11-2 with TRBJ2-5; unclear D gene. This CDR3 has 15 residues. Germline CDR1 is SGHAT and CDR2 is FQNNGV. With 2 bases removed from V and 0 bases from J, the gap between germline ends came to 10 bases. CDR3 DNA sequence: TGTGCCAGCAGCTTATCCGGGTTGTACCAAGAGACCCAGTACTTC. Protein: CASSLSGLYQETQYF.

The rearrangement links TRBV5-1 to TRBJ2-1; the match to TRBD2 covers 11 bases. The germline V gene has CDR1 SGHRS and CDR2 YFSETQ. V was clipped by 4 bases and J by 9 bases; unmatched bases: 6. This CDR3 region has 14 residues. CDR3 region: CASSTGTSGTEQFF. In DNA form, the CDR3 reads TGCGCCAGCAGCACCGGGACTAGCGGAACTGAGCAGTTCTTC.

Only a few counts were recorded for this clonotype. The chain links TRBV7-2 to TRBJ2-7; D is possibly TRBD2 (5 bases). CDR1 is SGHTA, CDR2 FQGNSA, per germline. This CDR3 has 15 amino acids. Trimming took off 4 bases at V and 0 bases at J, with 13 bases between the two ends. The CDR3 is CASSSHAGLSYEQYV. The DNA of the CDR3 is TGTGCCAGCAGCTCCCACGCGGGCCTCTCCTACGAGCAGTACGTC.

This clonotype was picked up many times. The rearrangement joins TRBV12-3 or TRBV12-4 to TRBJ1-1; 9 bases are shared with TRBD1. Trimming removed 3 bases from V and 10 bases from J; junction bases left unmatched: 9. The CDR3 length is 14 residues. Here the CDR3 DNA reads TGTGCCAGCAGTTTTTCGGTACAGGGGGCTGGAGCTTTCTTT. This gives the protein CASSFSVQGAGAFF.

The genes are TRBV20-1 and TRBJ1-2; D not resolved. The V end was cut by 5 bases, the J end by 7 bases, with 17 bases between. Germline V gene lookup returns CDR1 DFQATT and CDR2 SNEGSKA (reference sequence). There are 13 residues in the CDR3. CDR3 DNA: TGCAGTGCTCTGGTGACCCGACTAAGTGGCTACACCTTC. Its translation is CSALVTRLSGYTF.

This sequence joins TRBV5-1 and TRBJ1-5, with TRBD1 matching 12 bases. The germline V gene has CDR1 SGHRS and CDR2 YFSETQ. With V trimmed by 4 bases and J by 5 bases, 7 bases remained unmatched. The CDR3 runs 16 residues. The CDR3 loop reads CASSPGTGGRDQPQHF. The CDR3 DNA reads TGCGCCAGCAGCCCGGGGACAGGGGGCAGGGATCAGCCCCAGCATTTT.

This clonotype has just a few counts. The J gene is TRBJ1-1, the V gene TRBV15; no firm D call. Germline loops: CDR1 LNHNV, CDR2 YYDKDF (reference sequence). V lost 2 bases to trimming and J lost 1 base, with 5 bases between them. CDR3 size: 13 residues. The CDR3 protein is CATSRLENTEAFF. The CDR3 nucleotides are TGTGCCACCAGCAGATTAGAGAACACTGAAGCTTTCTTT.

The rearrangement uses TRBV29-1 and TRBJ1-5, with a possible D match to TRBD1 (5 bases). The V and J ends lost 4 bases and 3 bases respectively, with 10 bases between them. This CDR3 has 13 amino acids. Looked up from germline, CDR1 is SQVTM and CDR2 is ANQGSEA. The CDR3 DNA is TGCAGCGTTGGACAGAGGAACAATCAGCCCCAGCATTTT. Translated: CSVGQRNNQPQHF.

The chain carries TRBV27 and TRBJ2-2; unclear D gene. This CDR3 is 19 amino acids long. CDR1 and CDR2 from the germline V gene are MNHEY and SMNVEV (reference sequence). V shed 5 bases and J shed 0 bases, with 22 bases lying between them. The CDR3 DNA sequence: TGTGCCAGCAGTCCACGCCCTCTGACATACTTCGCGAACACCGGGGAGCTGTTTTTT. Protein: CASSPRPLTYFANTGELFF.

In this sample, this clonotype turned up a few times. The CDR3: CSARLASDNIQYF. DNA of the CDR3: TGCAGCGCCCGACTAGCGAGCGATAACATTCAGTACTTC. The chain employs TRBV29-1 and TRBJ2-4; TRBD2 agrees at 8 bases. The CDR3 sequence is 13 residues long. With 7 bases clipped from V and 7 bases from J, the junction kept 9 bases outside the gene matches. CDR1 is SQVTM and CDR2 is ANQGSEA in the germline V gene.

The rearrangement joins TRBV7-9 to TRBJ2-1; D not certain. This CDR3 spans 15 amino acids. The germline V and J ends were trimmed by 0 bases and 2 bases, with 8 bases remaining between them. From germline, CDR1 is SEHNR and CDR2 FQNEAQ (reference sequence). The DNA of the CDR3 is TGTGCCAGCAGCTTAGCAGGGATCACCTACAATGAGCAGTTCTTC. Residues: CASSLAGITYNEQFF.

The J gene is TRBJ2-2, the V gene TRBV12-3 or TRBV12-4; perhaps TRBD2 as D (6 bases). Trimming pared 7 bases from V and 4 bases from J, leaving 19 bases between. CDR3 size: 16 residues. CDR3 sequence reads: CASIYSRAEGTGELFF. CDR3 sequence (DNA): TGTGCCAGCATTTACTCGAGGGCGGAGGGCACCGGGGAGCTGTTTTTT.

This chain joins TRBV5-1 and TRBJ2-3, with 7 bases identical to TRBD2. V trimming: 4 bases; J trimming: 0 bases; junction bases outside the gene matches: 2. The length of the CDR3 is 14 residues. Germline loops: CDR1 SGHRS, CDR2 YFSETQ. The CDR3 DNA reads TGCGCCAGCAGCAATAGCGGGAGCACAGATACGCAGTATTTT. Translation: CASSNSGSTDTQYF.

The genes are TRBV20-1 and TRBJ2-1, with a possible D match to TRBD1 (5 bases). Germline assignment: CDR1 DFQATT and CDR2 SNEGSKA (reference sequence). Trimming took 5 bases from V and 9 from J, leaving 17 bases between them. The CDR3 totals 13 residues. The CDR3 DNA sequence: TGCAGTGCTGCCGGACCCCTTAGGGGTGAGCAGTTCTTC. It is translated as CSAAGPLRGEQFF.

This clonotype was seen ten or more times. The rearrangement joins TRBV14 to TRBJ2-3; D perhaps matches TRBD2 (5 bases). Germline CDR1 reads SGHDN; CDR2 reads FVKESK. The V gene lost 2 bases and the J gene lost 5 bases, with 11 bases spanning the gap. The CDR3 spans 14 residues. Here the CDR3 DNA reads TGTGCCAGCAGCCAACGGATACTAGAAGATACGCAGTATTTT. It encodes CASSQRILEDTQYF.

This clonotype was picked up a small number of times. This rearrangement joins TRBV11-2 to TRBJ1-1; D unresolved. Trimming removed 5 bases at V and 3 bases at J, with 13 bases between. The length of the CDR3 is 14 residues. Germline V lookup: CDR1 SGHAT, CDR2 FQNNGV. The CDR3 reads CASSPYWKDTEAFF. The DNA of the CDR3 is TGTGCCAGCAGCCCCTACTGGAAGGACACTGAAGCTTTCTTT.

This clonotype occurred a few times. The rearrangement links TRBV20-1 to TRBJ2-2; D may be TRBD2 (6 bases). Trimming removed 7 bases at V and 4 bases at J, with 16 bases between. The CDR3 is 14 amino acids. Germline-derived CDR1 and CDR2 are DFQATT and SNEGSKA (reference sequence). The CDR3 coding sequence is TGCAGTGGCCGGGACTCCGGGTGCACCGGGGAGCTGTTTTTT. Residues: CSGRDSGCTGELFF.

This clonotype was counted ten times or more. Here the CDR3 DNA reads TGCGCCAGCAGCTTCGGGAGCGGACGCTACAATGAGCAGTTCTTC. This gives the protein CASSFGSGRYNEQFF. The genes are TRBV5-1 and TRBJ2-1; TRBD2 is a possible D gene (6 bases). The V and J ends lost 2 bases and 3 bases respectively, with 12 bases between them. There are 15 residues in the CDR3. Germline V gives CDR1 SGHRS, CDR2 YFSETQ. Full variable domain (outside the CDR3, taken from reference TRBV5-1 and TRBJ2-1): KAGVTQTPRYLIKTRGQQVTLSCSPISGHRSVSWYQQTPGQGLQFLFEYFSETQRNKGNFPGRFSGRQFSNSRSEMNVSTLELGDSALYLCASSFGSGRYNEQFFGPGTRLTVL.

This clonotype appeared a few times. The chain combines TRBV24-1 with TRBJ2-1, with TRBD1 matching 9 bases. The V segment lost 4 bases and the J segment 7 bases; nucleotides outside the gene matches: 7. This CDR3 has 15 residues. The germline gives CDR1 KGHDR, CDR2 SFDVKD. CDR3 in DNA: TGTGCCACCAGTGACCCGGGACAGGGCACGAATGAGCAGTTCTTC. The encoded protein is CATSDPGQGTNEQFF.

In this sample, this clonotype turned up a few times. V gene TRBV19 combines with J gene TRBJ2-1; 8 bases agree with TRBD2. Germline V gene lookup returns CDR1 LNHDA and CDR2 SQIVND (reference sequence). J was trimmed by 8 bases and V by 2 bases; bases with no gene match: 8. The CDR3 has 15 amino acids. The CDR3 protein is CASSITGGESYEQFF. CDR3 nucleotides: TGTGCCAGTAGTATAACCGGGGGGGAGTCTTATGAGCAGTTCTTC.

CDR3 nucleotides: TGTGCCAGCAGCTTAGTACGAGCGGGATACGAGCAGTACTTC. It encodes CASSLVRAGYEQYF. This rearrangement joins TRBV7-2 to TRBJ2-7; 7 bases align to TRBD2. The junction had 4 bases not matched to a gene; V was cut back by 1 base and J by 4 bases. The CDR3 is 14 residues long. Per the germline V gene, CDR1 is SGHTA and CDR2 is FQGNSA.

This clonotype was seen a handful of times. Here the CDR3 DNA reads TGTGCCAGCAGCCCAGGGACAGGGATTTTCGCAGATACGCAGTATTTT. Translating gives CASSPGTGIFADTQYF. The rearrangement links TRBV12-3 or TRBV12-4 to TRBJ2-3, with 9 nucleotides matching TRBD1. The V and J ends lost 6 bases and 4 bases, in that order; junction bases with no gene match: 11. CDR3 size: 16 residues.

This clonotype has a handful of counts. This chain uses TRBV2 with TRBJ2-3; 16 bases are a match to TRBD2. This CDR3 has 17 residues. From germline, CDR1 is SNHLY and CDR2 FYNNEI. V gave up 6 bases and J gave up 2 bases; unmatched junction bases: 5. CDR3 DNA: TGTGCCAGCAGCGACGGGACTAGCGGGAGGGTCACAGATACGCAGTATTTT. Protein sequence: CASSDGTSGRVTDTQYF.

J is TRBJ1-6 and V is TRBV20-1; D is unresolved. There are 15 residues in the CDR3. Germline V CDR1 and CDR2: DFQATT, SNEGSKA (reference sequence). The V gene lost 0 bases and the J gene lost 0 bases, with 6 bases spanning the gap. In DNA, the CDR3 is TGCAGTGCTAGAGATCGCAGCTCCTATAATTCACCCCTCCACTTT. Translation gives CSARDRSSYNSPLHF.

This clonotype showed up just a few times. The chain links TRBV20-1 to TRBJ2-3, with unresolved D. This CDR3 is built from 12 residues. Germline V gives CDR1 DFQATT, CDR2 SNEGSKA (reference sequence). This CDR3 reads CAVRHFADTQYF. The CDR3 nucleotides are TGCGCCGTCCGACACTTTGCAGATACGCAGTATTTT.

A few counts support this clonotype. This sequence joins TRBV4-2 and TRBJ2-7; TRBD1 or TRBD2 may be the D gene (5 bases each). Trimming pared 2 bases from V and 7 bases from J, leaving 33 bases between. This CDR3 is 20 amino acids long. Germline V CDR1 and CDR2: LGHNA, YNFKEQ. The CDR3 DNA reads TGTGCCAGCAGCCAACCACTCTGCGAAACAGGCCCCGGTGGACTCCTAGAGCAGTACGTC. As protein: CASSQPLCETGPGGLLEQYV.

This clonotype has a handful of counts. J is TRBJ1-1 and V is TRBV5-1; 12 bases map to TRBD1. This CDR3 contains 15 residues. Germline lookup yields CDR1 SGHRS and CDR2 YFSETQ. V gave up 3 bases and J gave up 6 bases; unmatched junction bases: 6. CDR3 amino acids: CASSSGQGAGAEAFF. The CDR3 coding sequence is TGCGCCAGCAGCTCGGGACAGGGGGCTGGCGCTGAAGCTTTCTTT.

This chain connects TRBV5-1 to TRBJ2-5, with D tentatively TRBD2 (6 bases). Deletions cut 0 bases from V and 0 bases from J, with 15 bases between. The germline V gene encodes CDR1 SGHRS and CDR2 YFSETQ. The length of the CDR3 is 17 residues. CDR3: CASSLDVAAGYQETQYF. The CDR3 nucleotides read TGCGCCAGCAGCTTGGACGTGGCGGCGGGGTACCAAGAGACCCAGTACTTC.

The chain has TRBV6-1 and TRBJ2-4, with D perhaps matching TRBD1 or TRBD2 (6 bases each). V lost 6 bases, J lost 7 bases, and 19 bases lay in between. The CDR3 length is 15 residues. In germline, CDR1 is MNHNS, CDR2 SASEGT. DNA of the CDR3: TGTGCCAGCAGGAGGGGGGCTGGCCTGGAGAACATTCAGTACTTC. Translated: CASRRGAGLENIQYF.